Sequencing of this T cell receptor (beta chain) was carried out in a study of shared clonotypes between healthy human individuals. The protocol was immunoSEQ multiplex PCR, while the TCRdb copy is restricted to in-frame clones and leaves out a portion. The data hold about 1 million clones, with roughly 80% observed a single time. CDR3 length equals 14 residues. J lost 4 bases, V lost 8 bases, and 8 bases had no gene match. Looked up from germline, CDR1 is MDHEN and CDR2 is SYDVKM. This receptor was obtained from a young man in good health. Sequenced sample: memory CD4+ T cells sorted from blood. Subset denoted: CD45RA-negative fraction. The rearrangement links TRBV28 to TRBJ2-5; TRBD2 aligns across 9 bases. CDR3 nucleotide sequence: TGTGCCAGCTTCGCGGGGGGGACCCCAGAGACCCAGTACTTC. Amino acid sequence: CASFAGGTPETQYF.